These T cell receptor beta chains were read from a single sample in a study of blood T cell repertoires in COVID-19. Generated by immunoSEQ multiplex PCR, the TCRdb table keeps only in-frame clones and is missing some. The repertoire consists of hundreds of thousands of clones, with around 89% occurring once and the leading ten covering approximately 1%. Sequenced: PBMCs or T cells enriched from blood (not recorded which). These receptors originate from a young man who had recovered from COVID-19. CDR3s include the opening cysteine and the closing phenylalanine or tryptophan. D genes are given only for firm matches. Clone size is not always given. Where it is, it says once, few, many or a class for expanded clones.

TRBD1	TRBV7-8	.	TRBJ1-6	TGTGCCAGCAAATGGAGACAGGGTCCTAATTCACCCCTCCACTTT	CASKWRQGPNSPLHF
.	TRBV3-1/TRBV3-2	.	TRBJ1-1	TGTGCCAGCAGTTCCGACAGCAACACTGAAGCTTTCTTT	CASSSDSNTEAFF
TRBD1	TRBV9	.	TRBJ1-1	TGTGCCAGCAGTGGGGGACAGGACCGGATGAACACTGAAGCTTTCTTT	CASSGGQDRMNTEAFF
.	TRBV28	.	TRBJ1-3	TGTGCCAGCAGTCGAGTTTCATTTAGCTCTGGAAACACCATATATTTT	CASSRVSFSSGNTIYF
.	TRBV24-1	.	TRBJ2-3	TGTGCCACTTCCATAGCGGAGAGCACAGATACGCAGTATTTT	CATSIAESTDTQYF
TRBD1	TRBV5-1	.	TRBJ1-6	TGCGCCAGCAGTCACGGGACAGGCCAAAGTCGGCCTTCACCCCTCCACTTT	CASSHGTGQSRPSPLHF
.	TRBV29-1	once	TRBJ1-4	TGCAGCGTCGGGGGGAGGGGCGAAAAACTGTTTTTT	CSVGGRGEKLFF
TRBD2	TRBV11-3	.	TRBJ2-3	TGTGCCAGCAGCTATAGCGGGGGTGCAGATACGCAGTATTTT	CASSYSGGADTQYF
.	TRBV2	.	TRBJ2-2	TGTGCCAGCAGTGAAGTCGGGGGGCTGCTCACCGGGGAGCTGTTTTTT	CASSEVGGLLTGELFF
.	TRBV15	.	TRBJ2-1	TGTGCCACCAGCAGGGATGTGCGGTACAATGAGCAGTTCTTC	CATSRDVRYNEQFF
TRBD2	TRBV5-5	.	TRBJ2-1	TGTGCCAGCAGCCCGGGACTAGCGGGGGGGCATCAGGTGTACAATGAGCAGTTCTTC	CASSPGLAGGHQVYNEQFF
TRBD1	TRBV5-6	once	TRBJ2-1	TGTGCCAGCAGCTGGGGACAGTTGCTTAACAATGAGCAGTTCTTC	CASSWGQLLNNEQFF
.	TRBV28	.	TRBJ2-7	TGTGCCAGCAGCCAGGGGGGCTACGACGAGCAGTACTTC	CASSQGGYDEQYF
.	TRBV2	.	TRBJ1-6	TGTGCCAGCAGGGCACCAAGGGACTCTTGGGGACATTCACCCCTCCACTTT	CASRAPRDSWGHSPLHF
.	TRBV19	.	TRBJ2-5	TGTGCCAGTAGTATAGGGCGGCCTCAAGAGACCCAGTACTTC	CASSIGRPQETQYF
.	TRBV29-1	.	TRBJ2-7	TGCAGCGTTTATACGCGAACAGGGCCCGAGCAGTACTTC	CSVYTRTGPEQYF
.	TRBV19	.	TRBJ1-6	.	CASSISVQINSPLHF
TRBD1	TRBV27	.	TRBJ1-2	TGTGCCAGCAGTTTATCGGGGCAGGGGGCCGATGGCTACACCTTC	CASSLSGQGADGYTF
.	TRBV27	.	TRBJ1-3	TGTGCCAGCAGGGGGCCCGGAAACACCATATATTTT	CASRGPGNTIYF
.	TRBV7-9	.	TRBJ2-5	TGTGCCAGCAGCTTAGGGCAGGAGACCCAGTACTTC	CASSLGQETQYF
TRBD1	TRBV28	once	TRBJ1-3	TGTGCCAGCAGAACCGCAGGGGGCTCTGGAAACACCATATATTTT	CASRTAGGSGNTIYF
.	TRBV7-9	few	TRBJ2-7	TGTGCCAGCAGCGGAACAGGTTATCACTCCTACGAGCAGTACTTC	CASSGTGYHSYEQYF
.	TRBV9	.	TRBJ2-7	TGTGCCAGCAGCGTCACAGGTTCCTCCTACGAGCAGTACTTC	CASSVTGSSYEQYF
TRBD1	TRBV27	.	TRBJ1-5	TGTGCCAGCAGTTCCGGGCCGGGACAGGCTAGCAATCAGCCCCAGCATTTT	CASSSGPGQASNQPQHF
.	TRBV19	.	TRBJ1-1	.	CASSSGQGMVTEAFF
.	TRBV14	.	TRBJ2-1	TGTGCCAGCAGCCAAATACCGACAGCTGGGGGCCAGTTCTTC	CASSQIPTAGGQFF
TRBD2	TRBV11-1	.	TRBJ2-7	TGTGCCAGCAGGTTCTCAGCGGCGGGAGGCTCCTACGAGCAGTACTTC	CASRFSAAGGSYEQYF
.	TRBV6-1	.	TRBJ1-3	TGTGCCAGCAGTGTTCTTCACAGGGAGTATGGAAACACCATATATTTT	CASSVLHREYGNTIYF
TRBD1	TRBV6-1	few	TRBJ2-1	TGTGCCAGCAGTGAAAGCAGGGGGTCCTACAATGAGCAGTTCTTC	CASSESRGSYNEQFF
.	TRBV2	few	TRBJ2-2	TGTGCCAGCAGTGTGGAGGGGTTGGACACCGGGGAGCTGTTTTTT	CASSVEGLDTGELFF
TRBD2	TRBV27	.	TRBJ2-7	TGTGCCAGCAGTATAGCGGGAGGCTCCTACGAGCAGTACTTC	CASSIAGGSYEQYF
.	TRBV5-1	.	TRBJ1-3	TGCGCCAGCAGCTTACATGACTCTGGAAACACCATATATTTT	CASSLHDSGNTIYF
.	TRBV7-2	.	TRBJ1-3	TGTGCCAGCAGCATCTCCCGGCAGGGGCTCGGCTCTGGAAACACCATATATTTT	CASSISRQGLGSGNTIYF
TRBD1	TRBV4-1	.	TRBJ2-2	TGCGCCCTCACAGGGGGTTGGAACACCGGGGAGCTGTTTTTT	CALTGGWNTGELFF
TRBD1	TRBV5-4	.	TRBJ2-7	TGTGCCAGCAGTGACCGGGACAGAAGCTCCTACGAGCAGTACTTC	CASSDRDRSSYEQYF
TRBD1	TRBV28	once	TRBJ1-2	TGTGCCAGCACCACAGGGGGCGACTATGGCTACACCTTC	CASTTGGDYGYTF
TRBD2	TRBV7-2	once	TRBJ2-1	TGTGCCAGCAGCCTTCAGGGACTAGGGGAGCAGTTCTTC	CASSLQGLGEQFF
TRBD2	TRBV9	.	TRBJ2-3	TGTGCCAGCAGCGTAACTAGCGGGAGCACAGATACGCAGTATTTT	CASSVTSGSTDTQYF
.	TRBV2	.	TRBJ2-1	TGTGCCAGCAGTGAAGACCCGGGGGGCCCCTACAATGAGCAGTTCTTC	CASSEDPGGPYNEQFF
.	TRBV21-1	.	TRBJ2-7	TGTGCCAGCAGCAAACAAGCCGCGCGAACGGGAGGGCCTAACGAGCAGTACTTC	CASSKQAARTGGPNEQYF
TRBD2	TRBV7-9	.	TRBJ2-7	TGTGCCAGCAGCTTAGTCCTAGCGGGAGACGGGGACGAGCAGTACTTC	CASSLVLAGDGDEQYF
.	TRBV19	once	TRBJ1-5	TGTGCCAGTAGTATTGGAGTCAGGGGTCAGCCCCAGCATTTT	CASSIGVRGQPQHF
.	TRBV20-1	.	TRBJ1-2	TGCAGTGCCCAGGGTGAGGGCTACACCTTC	CSAQGEGYTF
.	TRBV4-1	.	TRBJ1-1	TGCGCCAGCAGCCCGGTCGGGGTTTCGACTGAAGCTTTCTTT	CASSPVGVSTEAFF
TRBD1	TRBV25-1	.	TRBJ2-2	TGTGCCAGCAGCATGGACAGGCTAACCGGGGAGCTGTTTTTT	CASSMDRLTGELFF
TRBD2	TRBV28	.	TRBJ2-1	TGTGCCAGCAGTCGGGGTGGACTAGCGGGAATAAGGAATGAGCAGTTCTTC	CASSRGGLAGIRNEQFF
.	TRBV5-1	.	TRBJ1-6	TGCGCCAGCAGCTTAAGTCCGGGGGGTTCACCCCTCCACTTT	CASSLSPGGSPLHF
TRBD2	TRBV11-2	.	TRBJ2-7	TGTGCCAGCAGCTTAGATTCGGCTAGCGGGGGGTCTTATCCCGAGCAGTACTTC	CASSLDSASGGSYPEQYF
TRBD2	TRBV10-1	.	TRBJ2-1	TGCGCCAGCAGGAATAGCGGGGGGGACGAGCAGTTCTTC	CASRNSGGDEQFF
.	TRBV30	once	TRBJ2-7	TGTGCCTGGGGAACCGGGGTCACCGTCGAGCAGTACTTC	CAWGTGVTVEQYF
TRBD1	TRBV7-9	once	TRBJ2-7	TGTGCCAGCAGCCGCCGGACAGGGACTGCCTACGAGCAGTACTTC	CASSRRTGTAYEQYF
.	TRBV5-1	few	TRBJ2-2	TGCGCCAGCAGCTTGACAGGGAACACCGGGGAGCTGTTTTTT	CASSLTGNTGELFF
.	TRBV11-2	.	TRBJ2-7	TGTGCCAGCAGCTTAGGGGTGGTTGGAGGCTACGAGCAGTACTTC	CASSLGVVGGYEQYF
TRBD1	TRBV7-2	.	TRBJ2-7	TGTGCCAGCAGCGTCGACAGGGGTTCTTACGAGCAGTACTTC	CASSVDRGSYEQYF
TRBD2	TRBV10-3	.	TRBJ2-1	TGTGCCATCGGTAAGCGGGAGGGCAATTCGGATGAGCAGTTCTTC	CAIGKREGNSDEQFF
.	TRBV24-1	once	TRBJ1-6	TGTGCCACCAGTGCTGGGACAAATTCACCCCTCCACTTT	CATSAGTNSPLHF
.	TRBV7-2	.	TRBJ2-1	TGTGCCAGCAGCTTCTTAAGCCGGGGTCCCCGCTATGAGCAGTTCTTC	CASSFLSRGPRYEQFF